Described below is a single T cell receptor (beta chain) sequence and its context. The sample is drawn from a study of OX40 agonist ivuxolimab in advanced cancers. For the study at large: In this trial design, patients received ivuxolimab intravenously at 0.01 to 10 mg/kg every 2 weeks.

Anyone with autoimmune disease history or systemic immunosuppression was excluded. Sequencing was performed with immunoSEQ multiplex PCR; in TCRdb, only in-frame clones are kept and a portion is missing. The table lists roughly 13,000 clones, around 77% of them singletons, with about 31% in the top ten. The ends were cut back, 1 base at V and 4 bases at J, with 20 bases in the middle. This CDR3 has 17 residues. CDR1 is SEHNR and CDR2 is FQNEAQ in the germline V gene (reference sequence). The sequence was collected from an adult with an advanced solid tumor such as melanoma, head and neck, liver or kidney cancer. This material consisted of CD4+ or CD8+ T cells sorted from blood, taken in a trial of the OX40 agonist ivuxolimab. This sequence joins TRBV7-9 and TRBJ2-7, with D possibly being TRBD1 (8 bases). The CDR3 here is CASSLVGTGLGRYEQYF. The CDR3 bases are TGTGCCAGCAGCTTAGTTGGGACAGGACTAGGTCGGTACGAGCAGTACTTC.